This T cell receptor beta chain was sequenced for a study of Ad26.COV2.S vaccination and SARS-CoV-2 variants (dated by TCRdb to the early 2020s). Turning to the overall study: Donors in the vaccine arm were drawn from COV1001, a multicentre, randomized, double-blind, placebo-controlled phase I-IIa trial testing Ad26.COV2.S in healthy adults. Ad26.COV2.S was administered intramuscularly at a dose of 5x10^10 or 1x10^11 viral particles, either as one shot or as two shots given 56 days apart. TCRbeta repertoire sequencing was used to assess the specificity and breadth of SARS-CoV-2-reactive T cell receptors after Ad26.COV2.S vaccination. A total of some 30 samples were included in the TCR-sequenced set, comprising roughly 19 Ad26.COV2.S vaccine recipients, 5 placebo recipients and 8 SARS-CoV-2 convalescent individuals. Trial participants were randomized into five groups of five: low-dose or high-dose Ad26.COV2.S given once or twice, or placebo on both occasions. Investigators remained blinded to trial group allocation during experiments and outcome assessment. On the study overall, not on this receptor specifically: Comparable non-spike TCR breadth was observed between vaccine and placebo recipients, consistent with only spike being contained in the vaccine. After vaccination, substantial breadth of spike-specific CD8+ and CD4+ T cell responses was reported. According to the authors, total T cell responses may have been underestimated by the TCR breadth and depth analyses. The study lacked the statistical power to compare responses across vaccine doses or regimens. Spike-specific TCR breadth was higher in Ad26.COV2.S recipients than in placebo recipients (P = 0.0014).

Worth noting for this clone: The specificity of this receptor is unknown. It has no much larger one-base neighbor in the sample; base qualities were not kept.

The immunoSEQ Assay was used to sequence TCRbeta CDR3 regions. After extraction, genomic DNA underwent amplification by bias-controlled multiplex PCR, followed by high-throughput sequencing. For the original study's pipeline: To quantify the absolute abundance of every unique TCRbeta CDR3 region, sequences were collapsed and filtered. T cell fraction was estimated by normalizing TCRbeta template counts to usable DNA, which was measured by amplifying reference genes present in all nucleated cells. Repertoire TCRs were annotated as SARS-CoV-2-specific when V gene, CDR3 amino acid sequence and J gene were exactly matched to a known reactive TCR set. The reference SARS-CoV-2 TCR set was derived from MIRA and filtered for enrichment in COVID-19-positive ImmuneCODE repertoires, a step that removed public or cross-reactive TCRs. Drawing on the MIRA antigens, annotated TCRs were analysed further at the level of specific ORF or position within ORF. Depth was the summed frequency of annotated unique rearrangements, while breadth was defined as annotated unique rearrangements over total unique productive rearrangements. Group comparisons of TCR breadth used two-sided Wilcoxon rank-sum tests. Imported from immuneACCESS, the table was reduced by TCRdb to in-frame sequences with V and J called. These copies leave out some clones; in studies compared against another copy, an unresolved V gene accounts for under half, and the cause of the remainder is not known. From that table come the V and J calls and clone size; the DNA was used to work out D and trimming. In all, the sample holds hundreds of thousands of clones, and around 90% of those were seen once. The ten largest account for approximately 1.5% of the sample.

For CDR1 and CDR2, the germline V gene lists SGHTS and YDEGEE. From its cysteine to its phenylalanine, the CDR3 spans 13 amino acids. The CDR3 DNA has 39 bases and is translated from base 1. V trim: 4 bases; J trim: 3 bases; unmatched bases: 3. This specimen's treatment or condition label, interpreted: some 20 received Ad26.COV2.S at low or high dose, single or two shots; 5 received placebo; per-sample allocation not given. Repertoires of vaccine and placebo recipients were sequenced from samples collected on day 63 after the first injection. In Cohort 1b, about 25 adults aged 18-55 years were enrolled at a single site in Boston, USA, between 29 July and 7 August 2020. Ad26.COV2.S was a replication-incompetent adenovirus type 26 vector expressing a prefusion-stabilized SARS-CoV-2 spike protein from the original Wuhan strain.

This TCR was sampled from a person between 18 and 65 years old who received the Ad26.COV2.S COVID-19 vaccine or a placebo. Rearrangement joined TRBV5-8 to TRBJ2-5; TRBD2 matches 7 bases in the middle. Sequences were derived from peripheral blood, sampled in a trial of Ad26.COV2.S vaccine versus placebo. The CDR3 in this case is CASSPLAEETQYF. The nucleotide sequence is TGTGCCAGCAGCCCTCTAGCGGAAGAGACCCAGTACTTC.